This T cell receptor beta chain was sequenced for a study of blood T cell repertoires in COVID-19. Study as a whole: PBMCs, B-cell-depleted T cells, or T cells were the source of the cDNA or gDNA that made up the material.

Germline values: CDR1 LNHNV, CDR2 YYDKDF (reference sequence). Between the trimmed V and J ends, which lost 0 bases and 7 bases, there was a span of 13 bases. This CDR3 is 15 amino acids long. In the original processing: Amplification from reference gene primers served as the basis for estimated nucleated cell counts. Here immunoSEQ multiplex PCR was the method, and the copy in TCRdb shows in-frame clones only, minus some. Clone size and V and J calls were adopted from that table, with D and trimming inferred from the DNA. The sample lists some 170,000 clones, about 87% occurring once. This clonotype was sampled from a woman aged 55-69 years who had recovered from COVID-19. The chain links TRBV15 to TRBJ1-5; a possible D gene is TRBD1 (6 bases). The sample consisted of peripheral blood. The CDR3 region has the DNA TGTGCCACCAGCAGAGATAAGGGGGTTGGGCAGCCCCAGCATTTT. It yields the protein CATSRDKGVGQPQHF.